Below, one T cell receptor beta chain is given with its context. The data were taken from a study of T cells in Graves' hyperthyroidism and ophthalmopathy. RNA transcripts yielded amplified TCR beta CDR3 regions. In the first-round RT-PCR of the TCR CDR3, the HTBI primer set was used. TCRdb processed the multiplex PCR reads anew with MiXCR; each CDR3 protein has one entry. In the table there are approximately 640,000 distinct CDR3 sequences, 45% of which are singletons. V lost 9 bases and J lost 5; bases outside the gene matches: 7. CDR1 and CDR2 (germline): KGHDR, SFDVKD. The CDR3 is 13 amino acids. The V and J genes are TRBV24-1 and TRBJ2-5; 8 positions agree with TRBD1. This clonotype originated in an adult man with Graves' disease, either hyperthyroidism or ophthalmopathy (not recorded which). Sequenced sample: peripheral blood or thyroid tissue (not recorded which). CDR3 loop: CATVGQGEETQYF. CDR3 nucleotide sequence: TGTGCCACCGTCGGACAGGGTGAGGAGACCCAGTACTTC.